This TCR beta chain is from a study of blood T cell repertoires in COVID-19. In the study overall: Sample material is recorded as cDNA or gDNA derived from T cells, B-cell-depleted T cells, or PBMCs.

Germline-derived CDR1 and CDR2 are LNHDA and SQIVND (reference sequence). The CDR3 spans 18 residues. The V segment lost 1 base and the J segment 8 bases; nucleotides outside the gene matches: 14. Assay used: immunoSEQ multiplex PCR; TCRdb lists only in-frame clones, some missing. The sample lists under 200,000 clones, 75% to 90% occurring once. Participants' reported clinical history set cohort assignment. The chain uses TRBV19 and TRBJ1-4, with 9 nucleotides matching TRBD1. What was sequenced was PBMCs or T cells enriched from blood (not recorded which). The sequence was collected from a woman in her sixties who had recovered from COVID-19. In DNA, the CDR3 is TGTGCCAGTAGTATAGTTGGGGGACAGGGTCGCGCCCCAGAAAAACTGTTTTTT. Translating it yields CASSIVGGQGRAPEKLFF.